This TCR beta chain was observed in a study of blood T cell repertoires in COVID-19. Study in general: Italy, Spain and the United States were the sources of the convalescent and acute COVID-19 samples. From T cells, B-cell-depleted T cells, or PBMCs came the material, which was cDNA or gDNA.

In the original analysis: Estimation of nucleated cell counts relied on the amplification of reference gene primers. Produced via immunoSEQ multiplex PCR; TCRdb's table is partial and in-frame only. The V and J calls and clone size come from that table; D and trimming were worked out from the DNA. Here the sample spans 13,000 or so clones, roughly 90% being singletons. The CDR3 is 17 residues long. Unmatched junction bases numbered 15, after V lost 7 bases and J lost 7 bases. Germline V lookup: CDR1 SEHNR, CDR2 FQNEAQ (reference sequence). The rearrangement joins TRBV7-9 to TRBJ2-1, with 11 bases that match TRBD2. Sequencing was done on a sample of peripheral blood. This TCR came from a human donor in a cohort sampled during active COVID-19. The CDR3 loop is CASIPSVSGGALNEQFF. CDR3 nucleotide sequence: TGTGCCAGCATCCCGAGCGTTAGCGGGGGGGCCTTGAATGAGCAGTTCTTC.